This T cell receptor (beta chain) was sequenced in a study of T-cell reconstitution after alpha-beta-depleted transplantation in children listed by TCRdb under 2016. For context, the study as a whole: Using TCR repertoire profiling, the study followed T-cell immune reconstitution in a quantitative way in children after TCRalphabeta/CD19-depleted allogeneic hematopoietic cell transplantation.

To prepare the library, PCR was applied. Sequenced using an Illumina HiSeq 2500. TCR libraries were prepared with molecular barcoding, using unique molecular identifiers to normalize TCRbeta repertoire quantification. TCRdb passed the public sequencing reads through fastp at Q25 and MiXCR, retaining productive beta sequences. Under each unique CDR3 protein, matching rows form one entry showing the most common genes and DNA. The sample table lists approximately 500,000 distinct CDR3 sequences, roughly 10% of them with a count of one. Of the sample, just over 2% is held by the ten largest clones. Notes on this clonotype: Its specific antigen is unknown. Base qualities are not provided; no much larger clone lies one nucleotide away.

Reading from cysteine to phenylalanine, the CDR3 counts 15 amino acids. The DNA shown is the 45-base CDR3, in frame from base 1. The germline V gene specifies MNHNS as CDR1 and SASEGT as CDR2. Trimming takes 7 bases off V and 5 bases off J; junction bases not matched to a gene: 9. What the work shows at the level of the full study, not this receptor alone: Apparently early alphabetaT-cell count recovery about two months after transplant reportedly relied on only several hundred rapidly expanded clones derived from non-depleted graft cells. Over subsequent months, a decline in hyperexpanded clone frequencies was noted, and after one year, T-cell counts and TCRbeta diversity were mostly ascribed to newly produced T cells. In some patients, the high TCRbeta diversity seen at day 60 was put down to recipient T cells and intrathymic progenitors that had survived conditioning.

The sample's treatment or condition label is to be understood as: allogeneic hematopoietic cell transplantation with graft depleted of TCRalphabeta T cells and CD19 B cells. The children who served as transplant recipients had been given grafts of TCRalphabeta/CD19-depleted allogeneic hematopoietic cells. The TCR comes from a child aged 2 to 15 with inherited bone marrow failure, due to receive a stem cell transplant. Source: PBMCs, taken before TCRalphabeta/CD19-depleted stem cell transplant. This chain joins TRBV6-1 to TRBJ2-3, and 10 junction bases match TRBD2. The CDR3 reads CASTPLAGAGDTQYF. The nucleotide sequence reads as follows: TGTGCCAGCACCCCTCTAGCGGGAGCGGGAGATACGCAGTATTTT.